Each of the 20 T cell receptor beta chains below was sequenced from the same sample in a study of cytomegalovirus exposure and HLA in healthy donors. The PCR had 60 Vbeta and 13 Jbeta primers. TCRdb's copy holds only in-frame clones and misses some; the assay was immunoSEQ multiplex PCR. The sample shows about 200,000 clones, roughly 74% of them seen only once. The sample comprised PBMCs. These receptors came from a woman aged 25-40 years in good health and CMV-seronegative.

V gene TRBV7-8 combines with J gene TRBJ2-7; TRBD2 agrees at 7 bases. The CDR3 is 19 residues long. The V gene's germline CDR1 is SGHVS and CDR2 FQNEAQ. The junction had 19 bases not matched to a gene; V was cut back by 0 bases and J by 5 bases. CDR3 loop: CASSLATGWAGVYLDEQYF. CDR3 sequence (DNA): TGTGCCAGCAGCTTAGCGACCGGGTGGGCGGGAGTCTATTTGGACGAGCAGTACTTC. Supplemented by reference TRBV7-8 and TRBJ2-7, the full variable domain reads GAGVSQSPRYKVAKRGQDVALRCDPISGHVSLFWYQQALGQGPEFLTYFQNEAQLDKSGLPSDRFFAERPEGSVSTLKIQRTQQEDSAVYLCASSLATGWAGVYLDEQYFGPGTRLTVT.

J is TRBJ1-5 and V is TRBV28; 7 nucleotides line up with TRBD1. CDR1 is MDHEN, CDR2 SYDVKM, per germline. V lost 3 bases, J lost 6 bases, and 8 bases stayed unmatched. The CDR3 has 15 residues. CDR3 in DNA: TGTGCCAGCAGTTTGCATCAGGGGGGAGGTCAGCCCCAGCATTTT. Translation: CASSLHQGGGQPQHF. The full variable domain, with the rest looked up from reference TRBV28 and TRBJ1-5, is DVKVTQSSRYLVKRTGEKVFLECVQDMDHENMFWYRQDPGLGLRLIYFSYDVKMKEKGDIPEGYSVSREKKERFSLILESASTNQTSMYLCASSLHQGGGQPQHFGDGTRLSIL.

The chain has TRBV4-2 and TRBJ1-1; possibly TRBD1 for D (6 bases). This CDR3 is built from 15 residues. Germline-derived CDR1 and CDR2 are LGHNA and YNFKEQ. Between the trimmed V and J ends, which lost 5 bases and 1 base, there was a span of 14 bases. The DNA of the CDR3 is TGTGCCAGCAGCGCGAGGACAGACAAGAACACTGAAGCTTTCTTT. This encodes CASSARTDKNTEAFF.

V gene TRBV5-6 combines with J gene TRBJ1-5; D gene uncertain. The germline gives CDR1 SGHDT, CDR2 YYEEEE. Trimming took 0 bases from V and 5 from J, leaving 3 bases between them. The CDR3 runs to 12 residues. Written as DNA, the CDR3 is TGTGCCAGCAGCTTGGCGGATCAGCCCCAGCATTTT. The encoded protein is CASSLADQPQHF.

The rearrangement joins TRBV4-3 to TRBJ2-3; 7 bases are shared with TRBD1. The CDR3 loop spans 15 amino acids. Germline trimming cut 1 base from V and 6 bases from J; bases unmatched to any gene: 7. Germline V gives CDR1 LGHNA, CDR2 YSLEER. This CDR3 reads CASSQVNRGDDTQYF. The CDR3 nucleotides are TGCGCCAGCAGCCAAGTGAACAGGGGAGATGATACGCAGTATTTT.

Here the CDR3 reads CASSLAGEGVGTEAFF. CDR3 bases: TGCGCCAGCAGCTTGGCCGGGGAGGGCGTTGGCACTGAAGCTTTCTTT. V gene TRBV5-1 combines with J gene TRBJ1-1; D is unclear. Germline CDR1 is SGHRS and CDR2 is YFSETQ. The V gene lost 0 bases and the J gene lost 4 bases, with 16 bases spanning the gap. CDR3 length: 16 residues.

The gene calls are TRBV2 and TRBJ2-4; a possible D gene is TRBD2 (6 bases). V was cut by 4 bases and J by 1 base, with 14 bases left in between. The V gene's germline CDR1 is SNHLY and CDR2 FYNNEI. This CDR3 region has 16 residues. The CDR3 region is CASSGGLEWAKNIQYF. The DNA for the CDR3 is TGTGCCAGCAGTGGGGGACTGGAGTGGGCCAAAAACATTCAGTACTTC.

The CDR3 coding sequence is TGTGCCAGCAGTCGTACAGGGAGCATAGGAGTCGACACCATATATTTT. This sequence encodes CASSRTGSIGVDTIYF. V gene TRBV6-6 combines with J gene TRBJ1-3; the D gene is possibly TRBD1 (6 bases). This CDR3 contains 16 residues. Germline values: CDR1 MNHNY, CDR2 SVGAGI (reference sequence). Trimming cost V 5 bases and J 8 bases, with 22 bases left between them.

The chain couples TRBV27 to TRBJ1-5; D uncertain. This CDR3 has 14 amino acids. V lost 2 bases to trimming and J lost 1 base, with 6 bases between them. Germline CDR1 MNHEY, CDR2 SMNVEV (reference sequence). The CDR3 DNA reads as TGTGCCAGCAGTTTAAGGGAGAGCAATCAGCCCCAGCATTTT. Translated, it gives CASSLRESNQPQHF.

This chain uses TRBV18 with TRBJ1-1; TRBD1 matches at 8 bases. The CDR3 totals 16 residues. Per the germline V gene, CDR1 is KGHSH and CDR2 is LQKENI. V lost 3 bases, J lost 3 bases, and 9 bases stayed unmatched. Written as DNA, the CDR3 is TGTGCCAGCTCACCGGGACAGGACCCGCGGCACACTGAAGCTTTCTTT. This encodes CASSPGQDPRHTEAFF.

This sequence joins TRBV7-2 and TRBJ2-3; no definite D call. The germline V gene encodes CDR1 SGHTA and CDR2 FQGNSA. V shed 1 base and J shed 2 bases, with 4 bases lying between them. The CDR3 is 13 amino acids. The CDR3 DNA sequence: TGTGCCAGCAGCTTAGGGGCCACAGATACGCAGTATTTT. Protein: CASSLGATDTQYF.

The chain employs TRBV4-1 and TRBJ1-5; no definite D call. V was pared by 1 base and J by 0 bases, with 10 bases between. There are 16 residues in the CDR3. Looked up from germline, CDR1 is MGHRA and CDR2 is YSYEKL. Here the CDR3 DNA reads TGCGCCAGCAGCCAAGGAGCGTCCGATAGCAATCAGCCCCAGCATTTT. Protein sequence: CASSQGASDSNQPQHF.

The V gene is TRBV5-1, the J gene TRBJ2-3, with 10 bases that match TRBD2. The germline V gene encodes CDR1 SGHRS and CDR2 YFSETQ. The CDR3 totals 14 residues. With V trimmed by 3 bases and J by 6 bases, 4 bases remained unmatched. The DNA of the CDR3 is TGCGCCAGCAGCTCTAGCGGGGGAAGGGATACGCAGTATTTT. This encodes CASSSSGGRDTQYF.

This clone has only one observation. The rearrangement uses TRBV5-1 and TRBJ2-7; D is possibly TRBD1 (6 bases). The V gene's germline CDR1 is SGHRS and CDR2 YFSETQ. V was pared by 3 bases and J by 2 bases, with 12 bases between. CDR3 length equals 14 residues. CDR3 in DNA: TGCGCCAGCAGCTCTACAGGGCCGACCTACGAGCAGTACTTC. It codes for CASSSTGPTYEQYF. The full variable domain, in which reference TRBV5-1 and TRBJ2-7 provide the parts outside the CDR3, is KAGVTQTPRYLIKTRGQQVTLSCSPISGHRSVSWYQQTPGQGLQFLFEYFSETQRNKGNFPGRFSGRQFSNSRSEMNVSTLELGDSALYLCASSSTGPTYEQYFGPGTRLTVT.

This clone was observed once. The chain carries TRBV13 and TRBJ1-1; D uncertain. With 5 bases removed from V and 7 bases from J, the gap between germline ends came to 8 bases. This CDR3 comprises 11 residues. CDR1 and CDR2 (germline): PRHDT, FYEKMQ (reference sequence). This chain's CDR3 is CASSPSGEAFF. CDR3 DNA: TGTGCCAGCAGCCCCAGCGGTGAAGCTTTCTTT.

This clone was observed a single time. The J gene is TRBJ1-4, the V gene TRBV27; tentative D call: TRBD1 (6 bases). From germline, CDR1 is MNHEY and CDR2 SMNVEV (reference sequence). CDR3 length: 17 amino acids. The V end lost 5 bases, the J end lost 4 bases, and 20 bases lay between the germline ends. The CDR3 spells CASSPIRLTGVNEKLFF. The DNA for the CDR3 is TGTGCCAGCAGTCCGATTCGCTTGACAGGAGTTAATGAAAAACTGTTTTTT.

The J gene is TRBJ2-3, the V gene TRBV7-9; TRBD2 is a possible D gene (5 bases). CDR3 length: 15 amino acids. From germline, CDR1 is SEHNR and CDR2 FQNEAQ (reference sequence). Between the trimmed V and J ends, which lost 1 base and 5 bases, there was a span of 13 bases. The CDR3 sequence: CASSLGLARRDTQYF. Written as DNA, the CDR3 is TGTGCCAGCAGCTTAGGGCTAGCACGGAGAGATACGCAGTATTTT. Filled out from reference TRBV7-9 and TRBJ2-3, the complete variable domain reads DTGVSQNPRHKITKRGQNVTFRCDPISEHNRLYWYRQTLGQGPEFLTYFQNEAQLEKSRLLSDRFSAERPKGSFSTLEIQRTEQGDSAMYLCASSLGLARRDTQYFGPGTRLTVL.

This rearrangement joins TRBV10-3 to TRBJ1-2, with a possible D match to TRBD1 (6 bases). The V gene's germline CDR1 is ENHRY and CDR2 SYGVKD. CDR3 length equals 12 residues. V dropped 11 bases and J dropped 3 bases, with 13 bases sitting between them. In nucleotides, the CDR3 is TGTGCCGTACAGGGCTCCGACTATGGCTACACCTTC. Translating it yields CAVQGSDYGYTF.

CDR3 sequence reads: CSVDGGLDQETQYF. The DNA for the CDR3 is TGCAGCGTTGATGGCGGACTAGACCAAGAGACCCAGTACTTC. The genes are TRBV29-1 and TRBJ2-5, with 7 positions matching TRBD2. The germline gives CDR1 SQVTM, CDR2 ANQGSEA. This CDR3 is 14 amino acids long. V dropped 3 bases and J dropped 0; count of bases not matched to a gene: 4.

The genes are TRBV5-1 and TRBJ1-1, with D possibly being TRBD1 (5 bases). Germline V gene lookup returns CDR1 SGHRS and CDR2 YFSETQ. V was shortened by 7 bases and J by 0 bases, with 10 bases between the two germline ends. The CDR3 is 13 amino acids. The CDR3 region has the DNA TGCGCCAGCCGGGGGAACTTGAACACTGAAGCTTTCTTT. It encodes CASRGNLNTEAFF.